A single sample is the source of the 16 T cell receptor beta chains below, sequenced in a study of CD8+ T cells in alopecia areata. Described treatment: oral pan-JAK inhibitor, 5-10 mg twice daily. cDNA reverse transcribed from extracted RNA served as the sequencing template. The protocol was immunoSEQ multiplex PCR, while the TCRdb copy is restricted to in-frame clones and leaves out a portion. The sample lists under 250,000 clones, just over 65% occurring once. Source: CD4+ T cells sorted from blood, taken between weeks 43 and 45, from a patient treated with tofacitinib. The receptors derive from a human donor with alopecia areata.

The chain combines TRBV11-1 with TRBJ2-2; D is ambiguous. Trimming pared 5 bases from V and 11 bases from J, leaving 12 bases between. The germline gives CDR1 SGHAT, CDR2 FQDESV (reference sequence). CDR3 size: 12 residues. The CDR3 is CASSPSGLELFF. The CDR3, as DNA: TGTGCCAGCAGCCCATCCGGGCTAGAGCTGTTTTTT.

This clone was observed a handful of times. V and J are TRBV9 and TRBJ1-1; a weak D match, TRBD1 (6 bases). Germline CDR1 SGDLS, CDR2 YYNGEE. Trimming removed 0 bases from V and 3 bases from J, with 18 bases in between. The CDR3 covers 17 residues. CDR3 loop: CASSVAGHNSPYTEAFF. Written as DNA, the CDR3 is TGTGCCAGCAGCGTAGCGGGACACAATTCCCCTTACACTGAAGCTTTCTTT. Looking up the rest from reference TRBV9 and TRBJ1-1 gives the full variable domain: DSGVTQTPKHLITATGQRVTLRCSPRSGDLSVYWYQQSLDQGLQFLIQYYNGEERAKGNILERFSAQQFPDLHSELNLSSLELGDSALYFCASSVAGHNSPYTEAFFGQGTRLTVV.

The CDR3 DNA reads as TGTGCCAGCAGCAAGGGACAGGGGGTTCATGGCTACACCTTC. This encodes CASSKGQGVHGYTF. This chain joins TRBV7-2 and TRBJ1-2; 11 bases are a match to TRBD1. Germline-derived CDR1 and CDR2 are SGHTA and FQGNSA. The junction had 5 bases not matched to a gene; V was cut back by 5 bases and J by 6 bases. The CDR3 totals 14 residues.

The sample holds a few counts of this clone. This rearrangement joins TRBV30 to TRBJ1-2, with D perhaps matching TRBD1 (5 bases). Trimming cost V 7 bases and J 5 bases, with 17 bases left between them. Germline assignment: CDR1 GTSNPN and CDR2 SVGIG (reference sequence). The CDR3 contains 13 residues. The CDR3 protein is CASVRQGRYGYTF. The CDR3 DNA reads TGTGCCTCGGTTCGTCAGGGACGATATGGCTACACCTTC.

The chain couples TRBV13 to TRBJ1-2; a weak D match, TRBD1 (6 bases). The germline V gene has CDR1 PRHDT and CDR2 FYEKMQ (reference sequence). The CDR3 has 14 amino acids. V lost 5 bases and J lost 1, with 11 bases in between. The CDR3 sequence: CASSPTGVNYGYTF. CDR3 bases: TGTGCCAGCAGCCCGACAGGAGTTAACTATGGCTACACCTTC. Full variable domain (remainder filled in from reference TRBV13 and TRBJ1-2): AAGVIQSPRHLIKEKRETATLKCYPIPRHDTVYWYQQGPGQDPQFLISFYEKMQSDKGSIPDRFSAQQFSDYHSELNMSSLELGDSALYFCASSPTGVNYGYTFGSGTRLTVV.

The gene calls are TRBV7-2 and TRBJ2-2; D is possibly TRBD1 (7 bases). The CDR3 runs 15 residues. Germline V gene sequence: CDR1 SGHTA, CDR2 FQGNSA. V was shortened by 5 bases and J by 2 bases, with 12 bases between the two germline ends. The CDR3 DNA reads TGTGCCAGCAGCGGACAGGCGGGAAACACCGGGGAGCTGTTTTTT. It specifies CASSGQAGNTGELFF. Combining the CDR3 with reference TRBV7-2 and TRBJ2-2 gives the whole variable domain GAGVSQSPSNKVTEKGKDVELRCDPISGHTALYWYRQSLGQGLEFLIYFQGNSAPDKSGLPSDRFSAERTGGSVSTLTIQRTQQEDSAVYLCASSGQAGNTGELFFGEGSRLTVL.

The chain employs TRBV5-1 and TRBJ2-1, with TRBD2 identical over 12 bases. Germline loops: CDR1 SGHRS, CDR2 YFSETQ. With 2 bases clipped from V and 2 bases from J, the junction kept 8 bases outside the gene matches. The CDR3 length is 18 residues. The CDR3 loop is CASSFSPSGGATYNEQFF. CDR3 coding DNA: TGCGCCAGCAGCTTTTCCCCTAGCGGGGGGGCCACCTACAATGAGCAGTTCTTC.

Only one count was recorded for this clone. This chain uses TRBV7-2 with TRBJ2-7; 7 bases match TRBD1. The CDR3 totals 14 residues. J was trimmed by 3 bases and V by 5 bases; bases with no gene match: 7. Germline assignment: CDR1 SGHTA and CDR2 FQGNSA. This chain's CDR3 is CASSPYGTDYEQYF. Written as DNA, the CDR3 is TGTGCCAGCAGCCCTTATGGGACAGACTACGAGCAGTACTTC.

CDR3 region: CSVGLAYEQYF. DNA for the CDR3: TGCAGCGTGGGATTAGCCTACGAGCAGTACTTC. The chain uses TRBV29-1 and TRBJ2-7, with D unclear. V was clipped by 6 bases and J by 2 bases, with 8 bases between them. Germline V gene sequence: CDR1 SQVTM, CDR2 ANQGSEA. This CDR3 is built from 11 residues.

The chain employs TRBV6-5 and TRBJ1-2; possible D gene TRBD1, 5 bases. V gave up 7 bases and J gave up 8 bases, with 14 bases separating them. In germline, CDR1 is MNHEY, CDR2 SVGAGI. The length of the CDR3 is 12 residues. The CDR3 DNA reads TGTGCCAGCACCGAATCGGGGGTCGGCTACACCTTC. Protein: CASTESGVGYTF.

The rearrangement joins TRBV19 to TRBJ2-2, with no clear D. From germline, CDR1 is LNHDA and CDR2 SQIVND (reference sequence). The CDR3 is made up of 12 amino acids. V was clipped by 4 bases and J by 3 bases, with 3 bases between them. CDR3 region: CASSRYTGELFF. In DNA form, the CDR3 reads TGTGCCAGTAGTAGGTACACCGGGGAGCTGTTTTTT.

The chain combines TRBV9 with TRBJ2-7; 10 bases are shared with TRBD2. The CDR3 length is 15 residues. Germline CDR1 is SGDLS and CDR2 is YYNGEE. J lost 6 bases, V lost 4 bases, and 10 bases had no gene match. The CDR3 DNA reads as TGTGCCAGCAGCCCCACCCAGCGGGGGGGCCTCGAGCAGTACTTC. It is translated as CASSPTQRGGLEQYF.

CDR3 amino acids: CASSSGRVYKPYEQYF. DNA for the CDR3: TGTGCCAGCAGCTCAGGTAGGGTTTACAAACCCTACGAGCAGTACTTC. The chain is built from TRBV5-6 and TRBJ2-7; D not certain. V lost 3 bases to trimming and J lost 2 bases, with 18 bases between them. CDR1 is SGHDT, CDR2 YYEEEE, per germline. CDR3 length: 16 amino acids. The variable domain in full, with the rest retrieved from reference TRBV5-6 and TRBJ2-7, is DAGVTQSPTHLIKTRGQQVTLRCSPKSGHDTVSWYQQALGQGPQFIFQYYEEEERQRGNFPDRFSGHQFPNYSSELNVNALLLGDSALYLCASSSGRVYKPYEQYFGPGTRLTVT.

V is TRBV30 and J is TRBJ2-2, with TRBD1 identical over 10 bases. V was pared by 5 bases and J by 7 bases, with 10 bases of the junction left unmatched. The CDR3 consists of 15 residues. CDR1 is GTSNPN, CDR2 SVGIG, per germline (reference sequence). As DNA, the CDR3 is TGTGCCTGGGGAGACAGGGGGCAGTTCCGCGGGGAGCTGTTTTTT. Its protein is CAWGDRGQFRGELFF.

The chain combines TRBV30 with TRBJ1-1; D is ambiguous. The CDR3 totals 14 residues. Deletions cut 0 bases from V and 4 bases from J, with 12 bases between. The germline gives CDR1 GTSNPN, CDR2 SVGIG (reference sequence). The CDR3 DNA reads as TGTGCCTGGAGTGTGCCCGACGGAATCACTGAAGCTTTCTTT. This gives the protein CAWSVPDGITEAFF.

This clone was recorded once. The chain uses TRBV30 and TRBJ1-4; 8 bases agree with TRBD1. Germline assignment: CDR1 GTSNPN and CDR2 SVGIG (reference sequence). Trimming cost V 2 bases and J 4 bases; bases outside gene matches: 9. This CDR3 region has 16 residues. CDR3 protein: CAWSSNQGADNEKLFF. Written as DNA, the CDR3 is TGTGCCTGGAGTTCAAACCAGGGGGCAGATAATGAAAAACTGTTTTTT.